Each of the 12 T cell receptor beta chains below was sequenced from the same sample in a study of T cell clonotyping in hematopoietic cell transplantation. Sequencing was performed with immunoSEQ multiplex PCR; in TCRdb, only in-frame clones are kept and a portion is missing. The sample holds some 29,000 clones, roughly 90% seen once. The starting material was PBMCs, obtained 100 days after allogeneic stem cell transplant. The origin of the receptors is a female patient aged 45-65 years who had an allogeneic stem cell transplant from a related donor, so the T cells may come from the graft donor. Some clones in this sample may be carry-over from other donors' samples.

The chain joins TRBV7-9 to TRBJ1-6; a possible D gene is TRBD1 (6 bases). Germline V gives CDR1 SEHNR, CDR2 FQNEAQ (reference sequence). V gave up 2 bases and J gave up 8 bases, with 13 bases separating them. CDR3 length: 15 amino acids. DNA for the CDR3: TGTGCCAGCAGCTTACCTCAGGGGAGCGATTCACCCCTCCACTTT. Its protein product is CASSLPQGSDSPLHF.

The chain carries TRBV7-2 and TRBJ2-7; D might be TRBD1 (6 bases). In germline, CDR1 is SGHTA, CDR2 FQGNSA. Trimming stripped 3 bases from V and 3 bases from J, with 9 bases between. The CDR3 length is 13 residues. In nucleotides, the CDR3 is TGTGCCAGCAGCTTCGCAGGGGACTACGAGCAGTACTTC. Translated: CASSFAGDYEQYF.

The CDR3 region is CASTLAGDLYNEQFF. The CDR3 coding sequence is TGTGCCAGCACCTTAGCGGGGGACCTCTACAATGAGCAGTTCTTC. The chain joins TRBV27 to TRBJ2-1, with 9 positions matching TRBD2. The CDR3 is made up of 15 amino acids. The V gene's germline CDR1 is MNHEY and CDR2 SMNVEV (reference sequence). V dropped 7 bases and J dropped 3; count of bases not matched to a gene: 7.

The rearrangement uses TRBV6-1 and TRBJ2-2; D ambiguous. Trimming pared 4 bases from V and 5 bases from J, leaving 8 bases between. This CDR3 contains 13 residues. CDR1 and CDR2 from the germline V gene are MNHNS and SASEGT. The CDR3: CASSGARTGELFF. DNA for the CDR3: TGTGCCAGCAGTGGAGCCCGTACCGGGGAGCTGTTTTTT.

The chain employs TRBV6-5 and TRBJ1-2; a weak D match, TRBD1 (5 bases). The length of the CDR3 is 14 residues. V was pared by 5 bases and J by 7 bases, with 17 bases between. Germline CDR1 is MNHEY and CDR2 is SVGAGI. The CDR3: CASSPSYRGGGYTF. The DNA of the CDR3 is TGTGCCAGCAGTCCGTCCTACCGCGGGGGTGGCTACACCTTC.

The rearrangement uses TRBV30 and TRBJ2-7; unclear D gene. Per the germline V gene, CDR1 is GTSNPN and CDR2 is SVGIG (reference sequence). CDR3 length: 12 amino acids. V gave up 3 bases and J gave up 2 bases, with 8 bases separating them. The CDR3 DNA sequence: TGTGCCTGGAGCCTAGGGCCCTACGAGCAGTACTTC. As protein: CAWSLGPYEQYF.

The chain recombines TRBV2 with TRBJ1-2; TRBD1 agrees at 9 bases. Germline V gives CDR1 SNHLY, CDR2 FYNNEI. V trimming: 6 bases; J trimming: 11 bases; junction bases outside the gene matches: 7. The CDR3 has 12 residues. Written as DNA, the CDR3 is TGTGCCAGCAGAGGGGACAGGGAGGGATACACCTTC. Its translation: CASRGDREGYTF.

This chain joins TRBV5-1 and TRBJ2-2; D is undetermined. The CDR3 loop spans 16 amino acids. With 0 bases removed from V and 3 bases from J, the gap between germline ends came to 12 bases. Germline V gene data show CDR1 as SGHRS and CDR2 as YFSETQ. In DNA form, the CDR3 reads TGCGCCAGCAGCTTGGGGCCGGCCCCCGACACCGGGGAGCTGTTTTTT. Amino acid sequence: CASSLGPAPDTGELFF.

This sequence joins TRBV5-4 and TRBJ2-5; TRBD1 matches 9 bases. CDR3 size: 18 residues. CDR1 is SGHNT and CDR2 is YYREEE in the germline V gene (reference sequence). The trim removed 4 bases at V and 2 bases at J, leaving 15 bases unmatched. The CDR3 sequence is CASSLPGGQGRGQETQYF. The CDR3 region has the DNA TGTGCCAGCAGCCTACCGGGGGGACAGGGTCGTGGGCAAGAGACCCAGTACTTC.

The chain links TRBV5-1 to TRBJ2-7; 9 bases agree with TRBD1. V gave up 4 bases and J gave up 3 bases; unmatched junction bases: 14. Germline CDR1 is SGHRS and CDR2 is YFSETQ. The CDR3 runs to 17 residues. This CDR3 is CASSPTSGTGSFYEQYF. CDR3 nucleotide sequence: TGCGCCAGCAGCCCCACCTCCGGGACAGGGTCGTTCTACGAGCAGTACTTC.

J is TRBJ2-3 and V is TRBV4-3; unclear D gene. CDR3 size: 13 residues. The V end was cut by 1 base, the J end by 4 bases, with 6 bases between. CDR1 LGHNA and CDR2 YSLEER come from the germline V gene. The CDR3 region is CASSQVAADTQYF. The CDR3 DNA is TGCGCCAGCAGCCAAGTTGCTGCAGATACGCAGTATTTT.

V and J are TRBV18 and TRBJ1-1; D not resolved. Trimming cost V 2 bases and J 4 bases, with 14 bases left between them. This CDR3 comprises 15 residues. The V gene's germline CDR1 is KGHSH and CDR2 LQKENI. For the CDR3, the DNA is TGTGCCAGCTCACCATTAACGGCTGGAGGCACTGAAGCTTTCTTT. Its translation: CASSPLTAGGTEAFF.